This T cell receptor (beta chain) was observed in a study of regulatory T cells in long-lasting Graves disease (dated by TCRdb to the early 2020s). At the level of the whole study: Patients with newly diagnosed Graves' disease had been on antithyroid drugs for under 3 months. Persistent Graves' disease patients were compared with newly diagnosed Graves' disease patients by peripheral blood TCR sequencing and RNA sequencing. The study was conducted in China and was registered as a clinical trial. TCR sequencing covered around 13 persistent and around 20 newly diagnosed Graves' disease patients, some 33 samples in total. Study-level results and caveats: Only the TCR beta chain was sequenced and analyzed. Preferential use of TRBV28, TRBJ1-2 and TRBJ2-5 was observed in persistent disease, whereas TRBV20-1 and TRBJ2-1 were favored in newly diagnosed disease. Because the primary lesion, thyroid tissue, could not be accessed, the study looked at peripheral blood alone. Compared with newly diagnosed patients, persistent Graves' disease patients had lower TCR Shannon entropy and fewer highly expanded clones, which suggests clonal expansion. The authors noted that the small sample size was a limitation that may lower accuracy. Persistent patients shared more public clonotypes among themselves (more than 2,500) than newly diagnosed patients did (approximately 970).

This sample's time point label indicates: newly diagnosed GD, antithyroid drugs for less than 3 months. For both TCR sequencing and RNA sequencing, RNA was extracted from PBMCs in TRIzol. The diagnosis of Graves' disease followed American Thyroid Association guidelines. Patients were recruited from an endocrinology department in Xi'an, China. From each patient, 7.5 to 9.5 milliliters of peripheral blood was collected into an EDTA anticoagulant tube. Ficoll Paque Plus density gradient separation was used to isolate PBMCs, and no further T cell sorting was performed. RNA quality was checked with an Agilent 2100 Bioanalyzer and agarose gel, and concentration with a NanoDrop 2000. Libraries were built with multiplex PCR. Sequenced on an Illumina HiSeq 4000. CDR3 regions were amplified by Arm-PCR with iRepertoire HTBI primers to construct TCR beta libraries. Before sequencing, the PCR products went through gel purification. Per the authors' processing: Gene usage analysis of CDR3 amino acid clonotypes relied on the 60 or so TRBV and 13 to 15 TRBJ segments identified across samples. COPE and FqMerger were used to merge filtered high-quality paired reads into contigs. BLAST was used to align contigs to IMGT TRBV, TRBD and TRBJ reference genes, with CDR3 defined following IMGT. Any clonotype with a frequency above 0.1% was classified as a highly expanded clone. Repertoire diversity was measured by Shannon entropy, and V-J evenness by the Gini coefficient. A clonotype found in more than one individual was treated as public. The raw public data were reprocessed by TCRdb itself: fastp quality trimming at Q25, MiXCR clonotype calling, in-frame beta chains only. One record per CDR3 amino acid sequence lists the most common genes and DNA. Here the V and J calls rest on TCRdb's processing, not on the authors' analysis. This sample lists more than 350,000 distinct CDR3 sequences; around 14% were detected once. Together, the top ten hold approximately 15% of the sample.

This clonotype has ten or more counts. It lacks a known antigen. Base qualities are not provided; no much larger clone lies one nucleotide away. V is shortened by 5 bases, J by 9 bases, and the region joining them spans 22 bases. Including cysteine and phenylalanine, the CDR3 has 16 amino acids. Only CDR3 DNA remains: 48 bases, in frame from the first base. The germline V gene specifies KGHDR as CDR1 and SFDVKD as CDR2. These data were also reused for a study on T cells in Graves' hyperthyroidism and ophthalmopathy. As the second paper documents: A patient counted as having stable Graves' hyperthyroidism if no progression to ophthalmopathy occurred over 18 months of follow-up. Hyperthyroidism patients were aged 18 to 65 years and newly diagnosed, with disease duration of less than 2 months. Patients with uncontrolled infections, other autoimmune diseases, pregnancy or lactation were excluded. Diagnoses were based on clinical symptoms, serum thyroxine and TRAb, thyroid ultrasound and orbital computed tomography. The first round of RT-PCR for the TCR CDR3 was performed with the HTBI primer set and the Qiagen OneStep RT-PCR kit. Blood samples also contained most of the expanded thyroid clonotypes (frequency above 0.001), which suggests that blood repertoires may reflect thyroid immune responses. Ophthalmopathy was separated from stable hyperthyroidism by a 13 V-J signature model, with around 90% sensitivity and approximately 84% specificity obtained in cross-validation and 80%/75% obtained in testing. In validation, progression to ophthalmopathy was predicted by the model with 70.59% sensitivity and under 85% specificity, a median of roughly 6 months before onset. TCR V-J signatures able to tell the groups apart were searched for in a discovery cohort of 90 to 100 patients, of whom around 42 had Graves' ophthalmopathy and about 60 had stable Graves' hyperthyroidism. Whether ophthalmopathy could be predicted prospectively was tested in an independent validation cohort made up of 18 hyperthyroidism patients plus 17 patients who later progressed to ophthalmopathy. The approximately 100 discovery patients were divided at random into training and test sets in a 7:3 ratio. Thyroid tissue and blood T-cell repertoires from over 5 Graves' hyperthyroidism patients were also compared in the study. After sampling, hyperthyroidism patients received methimazole starting at 30 mg daily, and ophthalmopathy patients received high-dose intravenous methylprednisolone. The libraries were constructed in a second round of multiplex PCR and then size-selected and purified. The libraries were sequenced on an Illumina HiSeq2000 using paired-end 100 bp reads. SOAPnuke was used to process the raw data, throwing out any read that contained adapters or uncalled bases, had a mean Phred below 15, or lacked an exact constant-primer or identifier match. COPE v1.2.5 was used to merge high-quality paired reads, and clonotypes were defined as unique nucleotide sequences. MiTCR v1.1 was used to align the clonotypes against IMGT TRBV, TRBD and TRBJ reference segments. The analysis included only V-J combinations with a frequency above 0.0001, which together covered approximately 99% of the repertoires. A TCS score was defined as the ratio between F50 (clonal expansion) and ExV (chaos), using BLOSUM62-based TCRdist between CDR3 peptides within each V-J. Welch's t-statistics and random forest reduced fewer than 550 V-J features to around 14, which were used in a naive Bayes classifier (R e1071). No statistical method was used to set the sample size in advance, and investigators knew the group allocation. TCR Vbeta CDR3 sequencing of approximately 140 peripheral blood samples (fewer than 45 ophthalmopathy, some 75 hyperthyroidism and around 17 progressor patients) is reported in the paper.

The specimen was peripheral blood mononuclear cells (PBMCs), collected at new diagnosis, from a patient treated with antithyroid drugs. This sequence uses TRBV24-1 and TRBJ2-1; a tentative D call is TRBD1 (7 bases match). The sequence was collected from a woman aged 25 to 39 with Graves disease. Donor details come from another sample of the same person, matched by shared clones. The DNA sequence follows: TGTGCCACCAGTGCCAACCTCGGCGCAGGGGGGTCTGAGCAGTTCTTC. It encodes CATSANLGAGGSEQFF.